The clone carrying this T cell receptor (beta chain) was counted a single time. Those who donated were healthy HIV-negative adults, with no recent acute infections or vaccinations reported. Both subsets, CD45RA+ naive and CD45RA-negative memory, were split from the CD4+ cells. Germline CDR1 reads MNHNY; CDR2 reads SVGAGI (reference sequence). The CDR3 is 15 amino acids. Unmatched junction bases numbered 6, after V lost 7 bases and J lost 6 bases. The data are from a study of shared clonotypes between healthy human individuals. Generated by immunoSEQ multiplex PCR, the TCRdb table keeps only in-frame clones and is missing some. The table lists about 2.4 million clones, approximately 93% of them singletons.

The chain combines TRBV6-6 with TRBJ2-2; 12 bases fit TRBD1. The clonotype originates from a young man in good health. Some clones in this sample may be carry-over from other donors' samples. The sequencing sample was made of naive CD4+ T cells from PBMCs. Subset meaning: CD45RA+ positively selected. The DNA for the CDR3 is TGTGCCAGCACCCCGGGACAGGGGGCCTCCGGGGAGCTGTTTTTT. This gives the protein CASTPGQGASGELFF.